A selection of T cell receptor beta chains follows, all from one sample in a study of long-term antiretroviral therapy in people with HIV. The protocol was immunoSEQ multiplex PCR, while the TCRdb copy is restricted to in-frame clones and leaves out a portion. The data contain about 20,000 clones, 80% of them singletons. The sample in question was unsorted PBMCs, obtained 0.2 years after starting antiretroviral therapy. The receptors here all came from a woman between 40 and 55 years old with HIV. Each CDR3 is given with its conserved first and last residue.

V gene,J gene,CDR3 protein
TRBV7-9,TRBJ2-7,CASSFSGGSYEQYF
TRBV4-2,TRBJ2-7,CASSQVDHYEQYF
TRBV2,TRBJ2-3,CASSWSSTDTQYF
TRBV19,TRBJ2-7,CASSIYGGGTYEQYF
TRBV4-3,TRBJ1-2,CASSQGAGVDYGYTF
TRBV6-6,TRBJ2-5,CASTPSGGQETQYF
TRBV7-9,TRBJ1-1,CASSFAPRETFF
TRBV5-6,TRBJ1-2,CASSLGVLFYGYTF
TRBV7-8,TRBJ2-1,CASSYGTSGDEQFF
TRBV5-8,TRBJ2-2,CASSHWTSRNTGELFF
TRBV27,TRBJ1-3,CASGKGAGNTIYF
TRBV29-1,TRBJ1-1,CSVHRDRNTEAFF
TRBV2,TRBJ2-6,CASSESPGSGANVLTF
TRBV10-3,TRBJ2-7,CAISEKGAGYEQYF
TRBV5-8,TRBJ1-1,CASSLGGGDTEAFF
TRBV30,TRBJ1-5,CAWSARTGLSNQPQHF
TRBV14,TRBJ2-5,CASSRLYQETQYF
TRBV19,TRBJ2-7,CASSKSEREGGVDEQYF
TRBV5-1,TRBJ2-5,CASSTSGGRGETQYF
TRBV27,TRBJ1-1,CASSLYRGTEAFF
TRBV18,TRBJ2-4,CASSLMGGDKNIQYF
TRBV9,TRBJ1-2,CASSSSGELNGYTF
TRBV5-6,TRBJ2-1,CASSSILTSDQGNEQFF
TRBV30,TRBJ1-1,CAWSEAAMNTEAFF
TRBV13,TRBJ1-4,CASSSWDSLNEKLFF
TRBV5-4,TRBJ2-2,CASGRGLTGELFF
TRBV9,TRBJ2-7,CASSVGDKYYEQYF
TRBV5-1,TRBJ2-1,CASSPDSDSYNEQFF
TRBV6-5,TRBJ2-7,CASRIQGRSYEQYF
TRBV7-6,TRBJ2-5,CASSLETERGTGRGHQETQYF
TRBV28,TRBJ1-4,CASSSGEANEKLFF
TRBV4-2,TRBJ2-6,CASSQETDRASSGANVLTF